This is a list of T cell receptor beta chains from one sample in a study of CD8 T cells in ankylosing spondylitis. TCRdb fed the 5' RACE reads into MiXCR, producing one record per CDR3 protein. Here the sample spans 200,000 to 250,000 distinct CDR3 sequences, under 30% being singletons. Material: blood, either unsorted or a sorted T cell fraction (not recorded which). Every receptor here comes from a male donor with ankylosing spondylitis or in good health (not recorded which). CDR3s include the opening cysteine and the closing phenylalanine or tryptophan. D genes are given only for firm matches. The size entry is marked missing in some rows and otherwise reads once, few, many or a size class.

>TRBD2|TRBV5-5|15|TRBJ2-7|many
CASSPTGTSVYEQYF
TGTGCCAGCAGCCCCACCGGGACTAGCGTTTACGAGCAGTACTTC
>NA|TRBV20-1|13|TRBJ1-1|once
CSARVREHTEAFF
TGCAGTGCTAGAGTAAGGGAGCACACTGAAGCTTTCTTT
>TRBD1|TRBV5-1|14|TRBJ2-7|many
CASSEDREAYEQYF
TGCGCCAGCAGTGAGGACAGGGAGGCCTACGAGCAGTACTTC
>TRBD1|TRBV2|14|TRBJ1-2|NA
CASGRQGEGYGYTF
TGTGCCTCAGGCAGACAGGGTGAAGGCTATGGCTACACCTTC
>NA|TRBV20-1|11|TRBJ2-7|many
CSASNQYEQYF
TGCAGTGCTAGTAATCAGTACGAGCAGTACTTC
>TRBD1|TRBV5-1|15|TRBJ1-5|NA
CASSLEGQGNQPQHF
TGCGCCAGCAGCTTGGAAGGACAGGGTAATCAGCCCCAGCATTTT
>NA|TRBV12-3/TRBV12-4|17|TRBJ2-6|many
CASSTTGTPRGANVLTF
TGTGCCAGCAGTACAACCGGGACCCCGAGGGGGGCCAACGTCCTGACTTTC
>NA|TRBV12-3/TRBV12-4|13|TRBJ2-3|NA
CASSVPGTDTQYF
TGTGCCAGCAGTGTTCCGGGAACAGATACGCAGTATTTT
>TRBD1|TRBV5-1|13|TRBJ1-5|few
CASSWGQNQPQHF
TGCGCCAGCAGCTGGGGACAGAATCAGCCCCAGCATTTT
>NA|TRBV4-1|17|TRBJ2-7|many
CASSQDGGTSRSYEQYF
TGCGCCAGCAGCCAAGATGGGGGCACTAGCCGTTCCTACGAGCAGTACTTC
>NA|TRBV5-1|13|TRBJ2-3|many
CASSLVVTDTQYF
TGCGCCAGCAGCTTGGTTGTGACAGATACGCAGTATTTT
>NA|TRBV28|13|TRBJ2-7|NA
CASSWGQGYEQYF
TGTGCCAGCAGTTGGGGCCAAGGGTACGAGCAGTACTTC
>NA|TRBV4-1|13|TRBJ1-2|many
CASSLGVHSGYTF
TGCGCCAGCAGCTTGGGAGTCCACAGCGGCTACACCTTC
>NA|TRBV20-1|13|TRBJ2-3|NA
CSAQSRTTATQYF
TGCAGTGCCCAAAGCCGGACAACGGCTACGCAGTATTTT
>TRBD1|TRBV12-3/TRBV12-4|13|TRBJ2-1|NA
CASSKQGNNEQFF
TGTGCCAGCAGTAAACAGGGGAACAATGAGCAGTTCTTC
>NA|TRBV20-1|16|TRBJ2-3|NA
CSARDWDFASTDTQYF
TGCAGTGCTAGAGACTGGGACTTTGCTAGCACAGATACGCAGTATTTT
>NA|TRBV20-1|13|TRBJ1-2|NA
CSARPIGGQGYTF
TGCAGTGCTAGACCCATCGGGGGGCAGGGCTACACCTTC
>NA|TRBV20-1|15|TRBJ2-3|NA
CSARDRVRAADTQYF
TGCAGTGCTAGAGATCGGGTCAGAGCGGCAGATACGCAGTATTTT
>NA|TRBV7-8|13|TRBJ2-1|many
CASSLELAGEQFF
TGTGCCAGCAGCTTAGAACTAGCCGGCGAGCAGTTCTTC
>NA|TRBV5-1|15|TRBJ2-2|NA
CASSAGLPGAGELFF
TGCGCCAGCAGCGCCGGACTACCCGGAGCCGGGGAGCTGTTTTTT
>NA|TRBV3-1|15|TRBJ1-2|many
CASSQEAARGYGYTF
TGTGCCAGCAGCCAAGAGGCGGCACGGGGCTATGGCTACACCTTC
>NA|TRBV18|13|TRBJ2-7|many
CASSPPEKNEQYF
TGTGCCAGCTCACCACCTGAGAAGAACGAGCAGTACTTC
>TRBD1|TRBV10-3|14|TRBJ1-1|NA
CAITGQGRDTEAFF
TGTGCCATCACCGGACAGGGGAGAGACACTGAAGCTTTCTTT
>TRBD2|TRBV20-1|12|TRBJ2-7|many
CSARSGTGEQYF
TGCAGTGCTAGGAGCGGGACGGGCGAGCAGTACTTC
>TRBD1|TRBV19|15|TRBJ2-5|few
CASSIATGGWETQYF
TGTGCCAGTAGTATTGCCACAGGGGGCTGGGAGACCCAGTACTTC
>TRBD1|TRBV4-2|16|TRBJ2-7|many
CASSQKTGGVIHEQYF
TGTGCCAGCAGCCAGAAAACAGGGGGCGTGATCCACGAGCAGTACTTC
>NA|TRBV7-2|13|TRBJ2-5|NA
CASSRSSAETQYF
TGTGCCAGCAGTCGTTCTAGTGCTGAGACCCAGTACTTC
>TRBD1|TRBV4-1|16|TRBJ1-6|many
CASSQDGTAGNSPLHF
TGCGCCAGCAGCCAAGACGGGACAGCGGGCAATTCACCCCTCCACTTT
>NA|TRBV7-6|13|TRBJ2-1|many
CASSANSNNEQFF
TGTGCCAGCAGCGCCAACAGTAACAATGAGCAGTTCTTC
>NA|TRBV5-1|14|TRBJ2-3|NA
CASSARLNTDTQYF
TGCGCCAGCAGCGCCCGACTGAACACAGATACGCAGTATTTT
>NA|TRBV20-1|13|TRBJ1-6|NA
CSASDRKNSPLHF
TGCAGTGCTAGTGACAGGAAGAATTCACCCCTCCACTTT
>NA|TRBV20-1|13|TRBJ2-7|NA
CSARFSGAYEQYF
TGCAGTGCTAGATTTAGCGGCGCCTACGAGCAGTACTTC
>NA|TRBV7-7|15|TRBJ2-5|few
CASSLGGGRVETQYF
TGTGCTAGCAGCTTAGGTGGCGGCAGGGTGGAGACCCAGTACTTC
>TRBD2|TRBV15|14|TRBJ2-3|many
CATRRTSSTDTQYF
TGTGCCACCAGGCGGACTAGCAGCACAGATACGCAGTATTTT
>NA|TRBV3-1|12|TRBJ1-2|medium-sized
CASSPGDYGYTF
TGTGCCAGCAGCCCGGGGGACTATGGCTACACCTTC
>NA|TRBV4-2|15|TRBJ2-7|NA
CASSQDLAVGYEQYF
TGTGCCAGCAGCCAAGATCTGGCTGTGGGATACGAGCAGTACTTC
>TRBD2|TRBV5-6|12|TRBJ2-7|NA
CASSLGEGEQYF
TGTGCCAGCAGCTTGGGGGAGGGCGAGCAGTACTTC
>TRBD1|TRBV6-1|15|TRBJ2-1|many
CASRRDRSPYNEQLF
TGTGCCAGCAGACGGGACAGGAGCCCCTACAATGAGCAGCTCTTC
>NA|TRBV4-2|16|TRBJ1-5|once
CASSQDWSGNNQPQHF
TGTGCCAGCAGCCAAGATTGGTCAGGGAACAATCAGCCCCAGCATTTT
>NA|TRBV12-3/TRBV12-4|14|TRBJ1-4|many
CASSQGPANEKLFF
TGTGCCAGCAGCCAAGGGCCTGCGAATGAAAAACTGTTTTTT
>TRBD1|TRBV12-3/TRBV12-4|16|TRBJ2-1|many
CASSRAGTVSYNEQFF
TGTGCCAGCAGCAGAGCCGGGACAGTCTCCTACAATGAGCAGTTCTTC
>TRBD2|TRBV5-6|16|TRBJ2-2|many
CASSSTGLSNTGELFF
TGTGCCAGCAGCTCCACGGGACTATCGAACACCGGGGAGCTGTTTTTT
>NA|TRBV5-1|14|TRBJ2-7|NA
CASSLEGRSYEQYF
TGCGCCAGCAGCTTGGAAGGCCGTTCCTACGAGCAGTACTTC
>NA|TRBV20-1|10|TRBJ2-1|many
CSARQREQFF
TGCAGTGCTAGACAGCGTGAGCAGTTCTTC
>TRBD2|TRBV6-1|13|TRBJ2-1|NA
CASSFGTSYEQFF
TGTGCCAGCAGCTTCGGGACTAGCTATGAGCAGTTCTTC
>NA|TRBV7-2|14|TRBJ2-5|many
CASSLMVGQETQYF
TGTGCCAGCAGCTTAATGGTCGGTCAAGAGACCCAGTACTTC
>NA|TRBV29-1|14|TRBJ2-1|NA
CSVGRRLATNEQFF
TGCAGCGTTGGGAGGCGGCTAGCAACGAATGAGCAGTTCTTC
>NA|TRBV10-3|13|TRBJ2-5|few
CAISPGLTETQYF
TGTGCCATCAGCCCCGGACTAACAGAGACCCAGTACTTC
>TRBD1|TRBV5-1|14|TRBJ2-7|many
CASSVGQGAYEQYF
TGCGCCAGCAGCGTCGGACAGGGGGCCTACGAGCAGTACTTC
>TRBD1|TRBV5-6|16|TRBJ2-5|few
CASSLRDRGSKETQYF
TGTGCCAGCAGCTTGAGGGACAGGGGGTCGAAGGAGACCCAGTACTTC
>NA|TRBV12-3/TRBV12-4|15|TRBJ1-3|once
CASSLWQALGNTIYF
TGTGCCAGCAGTTTATGGCAGGCCCTCGGAAACACCATATATTTT
>TRBD1|TRBV7-2|15|TRBJ2-3|many
CASSLRQGYTDTQYF
TGTGCCAGCAGCTTGAGACAGGGATACACAGATACGCAGTATTTT